This T cell receptor beta chain was sequenced for a study of blood T cell repertoires in COVID-19. About the research overall: From the United States, Italy and Spain came samples of acute and convalescent COVID-19.

Trimming removed 7 bases from V and 6 bases from J; junction bases left unmatched: 6. The CDR3 length is 12 residues. Germline assignment: CDR1 SGHDT and CDR2 YYEEEE. Residents of around 24 US areas, aged roughly 18 to 95 years, made up the participants. A COVID-19 case had been met by exposed participants during the 2 weeks before study entry. Generated by immunoSEQ multiplex PCR, the TCRdb table keeps only in-frame clones and is missing some. The sample lists roughly 150,000 clones; approximately 84% were seen once. This chain links TRBV5-6 with TRBJ2-7; 8 nucleotides align to TRBD2. The sequence was obtained from a woman aged 18-29 years who had been exposed to COVID-19. The sample taken for sequencing was PBMCs or T cells enriched from blood (not recorded which). The CDR3 loop reads CASEGLAGEQYF. The CDR3 bases are TGTGCCAGCGAGGGGCTAGCGGGCGAGCAGTACTTC.